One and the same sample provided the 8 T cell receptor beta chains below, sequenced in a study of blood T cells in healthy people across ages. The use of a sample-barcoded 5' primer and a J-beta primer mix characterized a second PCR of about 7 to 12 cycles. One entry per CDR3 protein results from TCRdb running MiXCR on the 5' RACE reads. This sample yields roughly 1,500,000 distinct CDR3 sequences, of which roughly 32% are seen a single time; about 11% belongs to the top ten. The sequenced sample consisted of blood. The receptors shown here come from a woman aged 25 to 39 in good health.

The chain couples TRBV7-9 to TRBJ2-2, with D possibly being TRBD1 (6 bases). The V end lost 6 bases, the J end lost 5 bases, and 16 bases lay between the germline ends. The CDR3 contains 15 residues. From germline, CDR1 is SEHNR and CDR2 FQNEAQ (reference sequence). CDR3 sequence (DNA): TGTGCCAGCAGTCCCAGAGGGGGAAGTACCGGGGAGCTGTTTTTT. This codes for CASSPRGGSTGELFF.

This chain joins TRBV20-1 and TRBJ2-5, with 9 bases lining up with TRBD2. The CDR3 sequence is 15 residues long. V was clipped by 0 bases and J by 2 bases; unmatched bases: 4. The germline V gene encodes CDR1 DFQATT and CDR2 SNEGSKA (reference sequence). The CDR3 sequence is CSAREAGGVQETQYF. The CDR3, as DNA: TGCAGTGCTAGAGAGGCGGGGGGGGTGCAAGAGACCCAGTACTTC.

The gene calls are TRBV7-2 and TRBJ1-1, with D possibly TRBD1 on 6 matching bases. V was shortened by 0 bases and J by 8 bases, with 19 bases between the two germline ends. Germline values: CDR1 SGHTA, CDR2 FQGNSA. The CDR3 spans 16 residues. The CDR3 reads CASSLAPGHPIREAFF. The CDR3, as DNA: TGTGCCAGCAGCTTAGCTCCGGGACACCCGATCAGGGAAGCTTTCTTT. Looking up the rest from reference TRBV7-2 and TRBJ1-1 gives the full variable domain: GAGVSQSPSNKVTEKGKDVELRCDPISGHTALYWYRQSLGQGLEFLIYFQGNSAPDKSGLPSDRFSAERTGGSVSTLTIQRTQQEDSAVYLCASSLAPGHPIREAFFGQGTRLTVV.

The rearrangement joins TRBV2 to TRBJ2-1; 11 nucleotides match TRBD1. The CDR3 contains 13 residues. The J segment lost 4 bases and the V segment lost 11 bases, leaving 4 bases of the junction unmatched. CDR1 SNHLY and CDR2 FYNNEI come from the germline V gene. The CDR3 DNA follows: TGTGCCGGGGGGACAGGGGGTTACAATGAGCAGTTCTTC. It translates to CAGGTGGYNEQFF. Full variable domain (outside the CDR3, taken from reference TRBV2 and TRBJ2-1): EPEVTQTPSHQVTQMGQEVILRCVPISNHLYFYWYRQILGQKVEFLVSFYNNEISEKSEIFDDQFSVERPDGSNFTLKIRSTKLEDSAMYFCAGGTGGYNEQFFGPGTRLTVL.

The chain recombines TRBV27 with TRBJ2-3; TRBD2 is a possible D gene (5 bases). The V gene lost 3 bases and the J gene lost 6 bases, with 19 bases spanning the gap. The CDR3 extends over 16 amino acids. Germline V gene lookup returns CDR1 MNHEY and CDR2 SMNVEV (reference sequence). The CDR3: CASSLSESSRRDTQYF. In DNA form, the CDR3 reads TGTGCCAGCAGTTTGTCGGAGAGCAGCCGGAGGGATACGCAGTATTTT.

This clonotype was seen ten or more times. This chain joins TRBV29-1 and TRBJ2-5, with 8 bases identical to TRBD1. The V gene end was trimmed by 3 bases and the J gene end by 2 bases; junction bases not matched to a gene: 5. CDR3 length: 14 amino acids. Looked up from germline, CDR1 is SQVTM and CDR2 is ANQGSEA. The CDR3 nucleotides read TGCAGCGTTGAGAGACAGGGGAGGCAAGAGACCCAGTACTTC. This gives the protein CSVERQGRQETQYF.

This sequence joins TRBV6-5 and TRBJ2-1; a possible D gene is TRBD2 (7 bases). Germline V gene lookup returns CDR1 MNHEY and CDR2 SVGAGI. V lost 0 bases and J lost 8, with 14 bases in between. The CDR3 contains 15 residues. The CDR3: CASSYSGGGAYEQFF. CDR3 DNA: TGTGCCAGCAGTTACTCGGGAGGGGGGGCCTATGAGCAGTTCTTC.

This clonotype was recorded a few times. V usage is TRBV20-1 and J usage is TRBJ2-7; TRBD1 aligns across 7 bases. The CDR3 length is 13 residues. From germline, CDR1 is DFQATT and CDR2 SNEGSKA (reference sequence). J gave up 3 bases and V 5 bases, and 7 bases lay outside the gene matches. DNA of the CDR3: TGCAGTGCTCCTTACAGGGGAATCTACGAGCAGTACTTC. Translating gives CSAPYRGIYEQYF.